The sequence of this TCR beta chain was determined in a study of cytomegalovirus exposure and HLA in healthy donors. This CDR3 region has 15 residues. Trimming took 7 bases from V and 0 from J; bases not matched to a gene: 3. Germline V gene sequence: CDR1 SGHNT, CDR2 YYREEE (reference sequence). Whole-study findings and limits: When a later analysis compared HLA-associated TCR beta chains with equally common others, the HLA-associated chains turned out to be more clonally expanded and to have lower generation probabilities.

A multiplex PCR was run with 60 Vbeta primers and 13 Jbeta primers. In the authors' workflow: It was a later analysis that counted about 80 million unique TCR beta chains, of which some 10 million were shared. Libraries were prepared by immunoSEQ multiplex PCR; TCRdb keeps only in-frame clonotypes and omits some of them. That table gives V, J and clone size, and the DNA gave D and trimming. The sample holds approximately 220,000 clones, over 60% seen once. For this clone: Antigen specificity is unknown.

This chain uses TRBV5-4 with TRBJ2-7; 14 nucleotides align to TRBD2. Source material: PBMCs. This TCR was sampled from a man between 18 and 35 years old in good health and CMV-seronegative. The chain's CDR3 is CASGTSGRFSYEQYF. The CDR3 bases are TGTGCCAGCGGGACTAGCGGGAGATTCTCCTACGAGCAGTACTTC.